This T cell receptor (beta chain) came from a study of shared clonotypes between healthy human individuals. General study findings and limits: What naive subsets generally showed was a larger estimated richness than memory subsets showed.

As regards this clone: Its matching antigen is unknown.

Positively selected for CCR7, the CD45RO-negative cells used as naive CD8 cells excluded terminally differentiated effector memory CD45RA+ cells. Germline CDR1 is SSHAT and CDR2 is FNYEAQ (reference sequence). This CDR3 is built from 15 residues. Trimming removed 3 bases at V and 1 base at J, with 10 bases between. Profiled with immunoSEQ multiplex PCR; TCRdb holds only in-frame clones, not every one. The sample has under 700,000 clones, approximately 95% seen once. The genes are TRBV7-7 and TRBJ2-1; TRBD2 might be the D (6 bases). The source is a woman in her thirties in good health. The sample taken for sequencing was naive CD8+ T cells sorted from blood. The CDR3 spells CASSFERASYNEQFF. The CDR3 DNA sequence: TGTGCCAGCAGCTTTGAGCGGGCTTCCTACAATGAGCAGTTCTTC.